This TCR beta chain was sequenced for a study of tumor and adjacent non-tumor tissue in lung cancer. Study at large: The patients, some ten men and about 5 women, were about 30 to 85 with stage I to III disease. On average, productive TCRbeta reads reached about 4.4 million per sample.

This sample's RNA came from whole unsorted tissue. Turning to this clonotype: The target antigen is unknown.

Study-wide findings and caveats: In normal lung, the top 100 clones were significantly more dominant than in tumor. TCR diversity was significantly greater in tumor than normal lung tissue.

Three rounds of nested PCR, following a modified ARM-PCR protocol, produced the TCRbeta library. TCRdb reprocessed the multiplex PCR reads with MiXCR, giving one entry per CDR3 protein. The repertoire holds about 200,000 distinct CDR3 sequences, with about 76% as singletons. The source of this sequence is a man aged 55 to 70 with non-small cell lung cancer. What was sequenced was lung tumor tissue.

CDR3 DNA sequence: TGTGCCAGCAGCTCGATGCACGGGATGGGCGGCTACACCTTC. Its protein product is CASSSMHGMGGYTF. V gene TRBV5-4 combines with J gene TRBJ1-2, with D hard to call. The CDR3 has 14 amino acids. Germline V lookup: CDR1 SGHNT, CDR2 YYREEE (reference sequence). The germline V and J ends were trimmed by 3 bases and 8 bases, with 17 bases remaining between them.